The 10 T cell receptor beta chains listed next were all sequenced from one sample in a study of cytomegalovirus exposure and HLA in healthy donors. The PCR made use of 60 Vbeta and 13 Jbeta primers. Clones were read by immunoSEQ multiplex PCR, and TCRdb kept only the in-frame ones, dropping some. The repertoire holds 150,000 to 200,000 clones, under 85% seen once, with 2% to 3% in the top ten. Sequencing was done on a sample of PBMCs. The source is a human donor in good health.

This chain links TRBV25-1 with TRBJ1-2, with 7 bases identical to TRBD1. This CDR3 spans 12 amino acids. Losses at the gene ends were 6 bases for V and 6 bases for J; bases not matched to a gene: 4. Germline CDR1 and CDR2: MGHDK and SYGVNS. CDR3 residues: CASRSTGDGYTF. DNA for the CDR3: TGTGCCAGCAGGAGTACAGGGGATGGCTACACCTTC.

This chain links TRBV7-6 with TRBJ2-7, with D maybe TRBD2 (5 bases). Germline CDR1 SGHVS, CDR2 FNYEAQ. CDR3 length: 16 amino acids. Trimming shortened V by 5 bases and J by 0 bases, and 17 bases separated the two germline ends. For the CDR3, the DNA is TGTGCCAGCAGCCCCGGTGGGGAAGCGGCCTCCTACGAGCAGTACTTC. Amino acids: CASSPGGEAASYEQYF.

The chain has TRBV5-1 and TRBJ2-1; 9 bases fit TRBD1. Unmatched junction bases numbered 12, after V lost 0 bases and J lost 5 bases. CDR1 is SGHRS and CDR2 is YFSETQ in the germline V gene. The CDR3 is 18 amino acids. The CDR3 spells CASSLVWRQGVLDNEQFF. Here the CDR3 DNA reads TGCGCCAGCAGCTTGGTTTGGCGACAGGGGGTTTTGGACAATGAGCAGTTCTTC. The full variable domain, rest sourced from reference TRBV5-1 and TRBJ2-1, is KAGVTQTPRYLIKTRGQQVTLSCSPISGHRSVSWYQQTPGQGLQFLFEYFSETQRNKGNFPGRFSGRQFSNSRSEMNVSTLELGDSALYLCASSLVWRQGVLDNEQFFGPGTRLTVL.

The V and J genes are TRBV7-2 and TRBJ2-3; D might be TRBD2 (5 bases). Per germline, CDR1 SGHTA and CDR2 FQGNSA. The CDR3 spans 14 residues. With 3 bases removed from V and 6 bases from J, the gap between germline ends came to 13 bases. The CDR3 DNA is TGTGCCAGCAGCTTGGGAGACACTCTGGATACGCAGTATTTT. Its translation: CASSLGDTLDTQYF.

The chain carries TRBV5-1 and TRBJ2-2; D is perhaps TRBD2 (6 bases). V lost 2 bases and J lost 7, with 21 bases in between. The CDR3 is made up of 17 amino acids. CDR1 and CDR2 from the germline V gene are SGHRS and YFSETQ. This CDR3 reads CASSFTTYGSPGGELFF. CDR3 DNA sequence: TGCGCCAGCAGCTTCACTACCTACGGGAGTCCGGGCGGGGAGCTGTTTTTT.

The CDR3 loop reads CASSPPLGDNGYTF. CDR3 coding DNA: TGTGCCAGCTCACCACCGCTCGGGGACAATGGCTACACCTTC. J is TRBJ1-2 and V is TRBV18, with a weak D call TRBD1 (6 bases). This CDR3 contains 14 residues. CDR1 is KGHSH, CDR2 LQKENI, per germline. Trimming pared 0 bases from V and 6 bases from J, leaving 11 bases between.

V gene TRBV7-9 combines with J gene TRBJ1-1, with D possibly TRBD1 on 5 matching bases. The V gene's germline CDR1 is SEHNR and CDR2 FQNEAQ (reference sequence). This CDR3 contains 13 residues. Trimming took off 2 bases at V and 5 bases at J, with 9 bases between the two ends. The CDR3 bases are TGTGCCAGCAGCTTATGGGGGGGGACTGAAGCTTTCTTT. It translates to CASSLWGGTEAFF. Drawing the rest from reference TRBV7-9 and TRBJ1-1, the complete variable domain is DTGVSQNPRHKITKRGQNVTFRCDPISEHNRLYWYRQTLGQGPEFLTYFQNEAQLEKSRLLSDRFSAERPKGSFSTLEIQRTEQGDSAMYLCASSLWGGTEAFFGQGTRLTVV.

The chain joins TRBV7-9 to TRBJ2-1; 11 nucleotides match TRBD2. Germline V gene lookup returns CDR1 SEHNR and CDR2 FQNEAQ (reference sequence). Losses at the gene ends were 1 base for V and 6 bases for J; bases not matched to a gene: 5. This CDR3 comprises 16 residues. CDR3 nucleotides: TGTGCCAGCAGCTTAGGGCTAGCGGGGGGCCGCAATGAGCAGTTCTTC. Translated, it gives CASSLGLAGGRNEQFF.

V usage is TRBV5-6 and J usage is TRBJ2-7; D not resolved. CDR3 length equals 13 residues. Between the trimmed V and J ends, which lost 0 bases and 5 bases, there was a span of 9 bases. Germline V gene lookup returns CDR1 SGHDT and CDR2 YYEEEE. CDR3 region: CASSLGLSHEQYF. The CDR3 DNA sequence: TGTGCCAGCAGCTTGGGCCTGAGCCACGAGCAGTACTTC.

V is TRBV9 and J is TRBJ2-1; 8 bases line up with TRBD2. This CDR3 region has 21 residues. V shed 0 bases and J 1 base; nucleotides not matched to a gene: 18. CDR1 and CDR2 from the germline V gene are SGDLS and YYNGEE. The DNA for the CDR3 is TGTGCCAGCAGCGTAGGCACTCTCGGGACTAGGGGGGATCTATCCTACAATGAGCAGTTCTTC. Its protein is CASSVGTLGTRGDLSYNEQFF.